This T cell receptor (beta chain) was sequenced for a study of T cell responses to AZD1222 COVID-19 vaccine listed by TCRdb under 2021. Broadly, across the study: TCR sequencing covered 233 trial participants: 200 to 220 given two doses of AZD1222 and about 26 given two doses of MenACWY control vaccine. Enrollment into the trials was organized by age into subgroups of 18-55, 56-69 and 70-plus years, and those subgroups contained about 160, 30 and 59 TCR-sequenced participants, respectively. The investigation overall reported the following: The whole spike protein was spanned by vaccine-associated CD4 TCRs, and dominant responses were seen in regions 160-218 and 743-854. Because no day 14 peak-response samples were available, the repertoires could be characterized only after the peak T cell response. Spike-specific TCR breadth and depth rose significantly after two AZD1222 doses compared with day 0 and with MenACWY recipients. In the small 56-69-year group, the increase in depth fell short of significance, most likely because of low power. Nearly half of unique spike-specific TCRs reportedly recognized epitopes outside regions mutated in the B.1.351 and B.1.1.7 variants. Participants were mostly white British, with more females than males. The authors suggested clonal diversity may have been underestimated. Only six AZD1222 recipients were SARS-CoV-2 seropositive at baseline, limiting conclusions about previously exposed vaccinees.

The CDR3 regions of human TCRbeta chains were analyzed by immunosequencing. As for the authors' bioinformatics: Repertoire TCRs were checked for matches against a reference library of SARS-CoV-2-specific TCRs that had been generated using the MIRA antigen-specificity platform. Breadth was defined as the fraction of unique TCRs that were SARS-CoV-2-associated, and depth was defined as the fraction of total T cells that were SARS-CoV-2-associated. Using the MIRA data, each spike-specific TCR was mapped to the spike region that the TCR reacts to and placed in a CD4 or CD8 class. Log10-transformed breadth and depth values were compared by one-way ANOVA with Sidak's multiple comparisons tests. Sourced from immuneACCESS, this table was stored by TCRdb with only in-frame sequences that have V and J called. A share of the clones is absent; for the studies checked, an unresolved V gene accounts for under half, and the remainder has no known explanation. Clone size and the V and J calls come from that table; the DNA yielded D and trimming. The sample table lists tens of thousands of clones, roughly 90% of them with a count of one. Jointly, the top ten make up 14% of the sample.

The time point label for this specimen denotes: about 28 days (+/-7) after the second vaccine dose. Because spike-specific TCR depth and breadth did not differ between the two schedules, AZD1222 recipients who got a second dose at roughly 4 weeks were pooled with those who got a second dose at roughly 12 weeks. Samples from vaccinated people were obtained from the UK trials COV001 and COV002, which included a single-blind randomized controlled phase 2/3 trial of AZD1222 (ChAdOx1 nCoV-19) in healthy adults. For TCRbeta chain sequencing, PBMC samples from trial participants were taken at day 0 and at day 28 after the second dose. A note on this clone: What this receptor recognizes is not known. No much larger clonotype is one base removed from it; base qualities were not supplied.

The receptor's source is an adult who received the AZD1222 COVID-19 vaccine. Sample: peripheral blood, taken 28 days after the second AZD1222 dose.

The bases are TGTGCCAGCAGCTTCAGGGGGCTGGATGGAAACACCATATATTTT. Translated, it gives CASSFRGLDGNTIYF. The chain uses TRBV11-2 and TRBJ1-3; 8 of the junction bases match TRBD1. CDR1 SGHAT and CDR2 FQNNGV were looked up in the germline V gene. Trimming accounts for 3 bases at V and 3 bases at J, while the number of junction bases matched to no gene is 4. The cysteine opens and the phenylalanine closes a CDR3 of 15 amino acids. Just CDR3 DNA is preserved here, 45 bases in frame from base 1.